The present entry profiles one T cell receptor (beta chain) with its context. Some clones are missing from TCRdb's copy, which holds only in-frame ones; the method was immunoSEQ multiplex PCR. The table includes around 140,000 clones, around 79% detected once. The data stem from a study of blood T cell repertoires in COVID-19. The source of this sequence is a woman in her forties or fifties who had recovered from COVID-19. Sequenced input: PBMCs or T cells enriched from blood (not recorded which).

The DNA for the CDR3 is TGTGCCAGCACTCCACACGAAAAACTGTTTTTT. Translation: CASTPHEKLFF. V is TRBV6-5 and J is TRBJ1-4, with D hard to call. There are 11 residues in the CDR3. Germline V gene lookup returns CDR1 MNHEY and CDR2 SVGAGI. Trimming cost V 7 bases and J 8 bases, with 8 bases left between them.